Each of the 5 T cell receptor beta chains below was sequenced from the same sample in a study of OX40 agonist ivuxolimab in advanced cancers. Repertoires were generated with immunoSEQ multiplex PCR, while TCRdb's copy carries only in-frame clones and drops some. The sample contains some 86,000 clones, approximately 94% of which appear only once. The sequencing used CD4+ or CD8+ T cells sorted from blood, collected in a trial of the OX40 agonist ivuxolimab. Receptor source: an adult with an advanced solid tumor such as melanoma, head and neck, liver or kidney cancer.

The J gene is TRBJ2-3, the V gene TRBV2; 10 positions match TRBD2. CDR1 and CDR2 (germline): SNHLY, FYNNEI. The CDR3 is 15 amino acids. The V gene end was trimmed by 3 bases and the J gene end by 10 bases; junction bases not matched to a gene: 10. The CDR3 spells CASSEQAGGQLAQYF. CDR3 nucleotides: TGTGCCAGCAGTGAGCAAGCGGGGGGGCAATTGGCGCAGTATTTT.

CDR3 coding DNA: TGCGCCAGCAGCCGTGGTGGGAACACTGAAGCTTTCTTT. It specifies CASSRGGNTEAFF. This chain uses TRBV5-1 with TRBJ1-1; D not resolved. The CDR3 covers 13 residues. Between the trimmed V and J ends, which lost 4 bases and 1 base, there was a span of 8 bases. The germline CDR1 and CDR2 sequences are SGHRS and YFSETQ.

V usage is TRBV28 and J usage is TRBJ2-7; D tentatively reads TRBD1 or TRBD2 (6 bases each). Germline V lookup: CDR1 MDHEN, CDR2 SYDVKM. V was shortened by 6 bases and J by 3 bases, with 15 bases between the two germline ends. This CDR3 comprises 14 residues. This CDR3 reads CASREGGTIYEQYF. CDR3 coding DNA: TGTGCCAGCAGAGAAGGGGGGACAATCTACGAGCAGTACTTC.

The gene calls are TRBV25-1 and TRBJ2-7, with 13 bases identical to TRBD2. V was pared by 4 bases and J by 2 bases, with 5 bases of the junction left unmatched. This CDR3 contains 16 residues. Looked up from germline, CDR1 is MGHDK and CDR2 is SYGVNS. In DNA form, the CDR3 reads TGTGCCAGCAGTGGCCCGGGACTAGCGGGGCCCTACGAGCAGTACTTC. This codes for CASSGPGLAGPYEQYF.

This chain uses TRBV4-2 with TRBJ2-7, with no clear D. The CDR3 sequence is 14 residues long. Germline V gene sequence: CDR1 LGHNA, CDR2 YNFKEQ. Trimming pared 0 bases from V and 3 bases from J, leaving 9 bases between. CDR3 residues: CASSQDEEIYEQYF. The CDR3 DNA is TGTGCCAGCAGCCAAGATGAGGAGATCTACGAGCAGTACTTC.